What follows are 2 T cell receptor beta chains derived from one specimen sequenced in a study of T-cell reconstitution after alpha-beta-depleted transplantation in children. Construction of the TCRbeta library involved unique molecular identifiers. Each CDR3 protein is one row after TCRdb ran MiXCR on the PCR reads. The table has hundreds of thousands of distinct CDR3 sequences, around 13% seen once. The sample consisted of PBMCs, taken before TCRalphabeta/CD19-depleted stem cell transplant. These receptors came from a girl aged 2 to 9 with congenital amegakaryocytic thrombocytopenia, due to receive a stem cell transplant.

This clonotype was observed many times. The gene calls are TRBV6-5 and TRBJ2-7; tentatively, D is TRBD2 (6 bases). Trimming took 7 bases from V and 2 from J, leaving 15 bases between them. Germline CDR1 and CDR2: MNHEY and SVGAGI. The CDR3 consists of 14 residues. The CDR3 spells CASKGSGLTYEQYF. Written as DNA, the CDR3 is TGTGCCAGCAAGGGGAGCGGGCTCACCTACGAGCAGTACTTC.

The sample holds many counts of this clonotype. The chain joins TRBV20-1 to TRBJ2-3; D remains unclear. Germline CDR1 DFQATT, CDR2 SNEGSKA (reference sequence). V was shortened by 1 base and J by 7 bases, with 15 bases between the two germline ends. There are 14 residues in the CDR3. CDR3 residues: CSARGHSSDYTQYF. CDR3 sequence (DNA): TGCAGTGCTAGAGGGCATAGCTCGGATTATACGCAGTATTTT.